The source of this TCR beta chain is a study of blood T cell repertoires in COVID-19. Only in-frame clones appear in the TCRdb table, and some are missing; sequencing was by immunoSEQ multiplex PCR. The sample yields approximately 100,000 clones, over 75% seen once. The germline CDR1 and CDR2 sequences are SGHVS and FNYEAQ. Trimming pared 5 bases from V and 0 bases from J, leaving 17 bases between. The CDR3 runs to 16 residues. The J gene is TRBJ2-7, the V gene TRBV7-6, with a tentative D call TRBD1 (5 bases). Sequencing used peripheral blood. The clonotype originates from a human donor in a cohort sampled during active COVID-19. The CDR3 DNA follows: TGTGCCAGCAGCCTCCAAGACAGTGCAGGCTCCTACGAGCAGTACTTC. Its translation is CASSLQDSAGSYEQYF.